These T cell receptor beta chains were read from a single sample in a study of blood T cell repertoires in COVID-19. Only in-frame clones appear in the TCRdb table, and some are missing; sequencing was by immunoSEQ multiplex PCR. The sample lists roughly 450,000 clones; about nine tenths were seen once. Sequencing was done on a sample of PBMCs or T cells enriched from blood (not recorded which). The receptors were sampled from a young man who had recovered from COVID-19. The CDR3 runs from the conserved cysteine through the conserved F or W. The D gene is left open where the match is weak. Clone size is not always given. Where it is, it says once, few, many or a class for expanded clones.

abundance,v_gene,j_gene,d_gene,CDR3aa,CDR3nt
.,TRBV28,TRBJ1-5,.,CASSYWGVAQPQHF,TGTGCCAGCAGTTACTGGGGGGTTGCTCAGCCCCAGCATTTT
.,TRBV18,TRBJ1-1,.,CASSPQTDMNTEAFF,TGTGCCAGCTCACCGCAGACAGATATGAACACTGAAGCTTTCTTT
.,TRBV3-1/TRBV3-2,TRBJ1-2,TRBD1,CASRYTGGRGTNYGYTF,TGTGCCAGCAGATACACAGGGGGTCGGGGTACTAACTATGGCTACACCTTC
many,TRBV7-9,TRBJ1-1,TRBD1,CASSRSGTGNEAFF,TGTGCCAGCAGCCGATCCGGGACAGGGAACGAAGCTTTCTTT
few,TRBV29-1,TRBJ1-1,.,CSVERSGTEAFF,TGCAGCGTTGAACGGTCGGGGACTGAAGCTTTCTTT
.,TRBV3-1/TRBV3-2,TRBJ1-1,TRBD1,CASSQVYQGEAFF,TGTGCCAGCAGCCAAGTTTATCAGGGGGAGGCTTTCTTT
.,TRBV28,TRBJ1-5,TRBD1,CASTTRRQGSNQPQHF,TGTGCCAGCACCACCAGGAGACAGGGCAGCAATCAGCCCCAGCATTTT
.,TRBV28,TRBJ2-7,.,CATQFLGGVRLFSPYEQYF,TGTGCCACCCAGTTTTTGGGAGGTGTCCGACTTTTTAGTCCCTACGAGCAGTACTTC
.,TRBV7-8,TRBJ2-7,.,CASSTQNYEQYF,TGTGCCAGCAGCACACAGAACTACGAGCAGTACTTC
.,TRBV30,TRBJ1-1,.,CAWRTGPSVGGNEAFF,TGTGCCTGGAGGACGGGACCCAGTGTCGGGGGGAATGAAGCTTTCTTT
.,TRBV6-5,TRBJ1-1,.,CASALLLEAEAFF,TGTGCCAGCGCTCTCCTTCTTGAGGCTGAAGCTTTCTTT
once,TRBV28,TRBJ2-5,TRBD2,CASSDPSGSSQETQYF,TGTGCCAGCAGTGACCCTAGCGGGAGTAGTCAGGAGACCCAGTACTTC
once,TRBV9,TRBJ1-2,TRBD1,CASSVETGGTYGYTF,TGTGCCAGCAGCGTCGAGACAGGGGGTACATATGGCTACACCTTC
.,TRBV5-1,TRBJ2-5,.,CASRKDTGTQETQYF,TGCGCCAGCCGAAAAGACACCGGGACTCAAGAGACCCAGTACTTC
.,TRBV19,TRBJ1-2,.,CASSIRQSYGYTF,TGTGCCAGTAGTATCCGACAGAGCTATGGCTACACCTTC
few,TRBV18,TRBJ2-7,TRBD2,CASSLAGVSYEQYF,TGTGCCAGCTCTCTAGCGGGAGTCTCCTACGAGCAGTACTTC
.,TRBV4-1,TRBJ2-7,TRBD1,CASRHRDREPYEQYF,TGCGCCAGCAGGCACCGGGACAGGGAACCCTACGAGCAGTACTTC
.,TRBV5-1,TRBJ2-3,TRBD2,CASSIGTSGRIRNTQYF,TGCGCCAGCAGCATCGGGACTAGCGGGAGAATACGAAATACGCAGTATTTT
.,TRBV4-2,TRBJ1-1,TRBD1,CASSRSDRGIAEAFF,TGTGCCAGCAGCCGATCGGACAGGGGGATAGCTGAAGCTTTCTTT
.,TRBV3-1/TRBV3-2,TRBJ2-5,TRBD1,CASSQARGQQYF,TGTGCCAGCAGCCAAGCACGGGGACAGCAGTACTTC
.,TRBV6-1,TRBJ1-3,.,CASSDYPLKNTIYF,TGTGCCAGCAGTGATTATCCACTGAAAAACACCATATATTTT
.,TRBV2,TRBJ1-2,.,CASSGLRGNYGYTF,TGTGCCAGCAGTGGACTGCGGGGAAACTATGGCTACACCTTC
.,TRBV6-4,TRBJ2-1,.,CARGPPIRELTYNEQFF,TGTGCCAGGGGTCCCCCTATACGGGAGTTGACCTACAATGAGCAGTTCTTC
.,TRBV15,TRBJ2-1,TRBD2,CATSRKRLAGGTRDEQFF,TGTGCCACCAGCAGGAAAAGACTAGCGGGAGGGACTAGGGATGAGCAGTTCTTC
.,TRBV3-1/TRBV3-2,TRBJ1-2,.,CASSQVTEGYTF,TGTGCCAGCAGCCAAGTGACAGAGGGCTACACCTTC
.,TRBV28,TRBJ1-1,.,CASSFWGTNTEAFF,TGTGCCAGCAGTTTTTGGGGCACGAACACTGAAGCTTTCTTT
.,TRBV28,TRBJ1-5,TRBD1,CASSSRTGNQPQHF,TGTGCCAGCAGTTCCCGGACAGGGAATCAGCCCCAGCATTTT
.,TRBV4-1,TRBJ1-1,TRBD1,CASSFSDRDTEAFF,TGCGCCAGCAGCTTCTCCGACAGGGACACTGAAGCTTTCTTT
.,TRBV24-1,TRBJ2-3,TRBD1,CATSDWTGGTDTQYF,TGTGCCACCAGTGATTGGACAGGGGGCACAGATACGCAGTATTTT
.,TRBV4-2,TRBJ1-4,.,CASSQAEGATNEKLFF,TGTGCCAGCAGCCAAGCTGAGGGGGCAACTAATGAAAAACTGTTTTTT